Listed below are T cell receptor beta chains from one sample, sequenced in a study of spatial heterogeneity in lung cancer. Each CDR3 protein is one row after TCRdb ran MiXCR on the 5' RACE reads. The sample yields approximately 82,000 distinct CDR3 sequences, around an eighth seen once. This sample comprised PBMCs, obtained at surgery. Receptor source: a male donor with early-stage non-small cell lung cancer. CDR3s include the opening cysteine and the closing phenylalanine or tryptophan. D genes are given only for firm matches. Size is stated for part of the rows, as once, few or many counts, or as a class when the clone is expanded.

NA,TRBJ2-2,TRBV5-1,NA,CASSPTQGGLGTGELFF,TGCGCCAGCAGCCCGACCCAGGGGGGGCTGGGAACCGGGGAGCTGTTTTTT
NA,TRBJ2-1,TRBV29-1,NA,CSAREVGEQFF,TGCAGCGCCCGAGAGGTTGGTGAGCAGTTCTTC
NA,TRBJ2-5,TRBV20-1,few,CSALRTDQETQYF,TGCAGTGCTTTAAGGACAGATCAAGAGACCCAGTACTTC
NA,TRBJ1-1,TRBV15,NA,CATAPAVNTEAFF,TGTGCCACCGCACCGGCGGTGAACACTGAAGCTTTCTTT
NA,TRBJ2-3,TRBV11-2,many,CASSLVRGGLDTQYF,TGTGCCAGCAGCTTAGTGCGCGGGGGCTTGGATACGCAGTATTTT
NA,TRBJ1-1,TRBV5-1,few,CASSLAGEGWTEAFF,TGCGCCAGCAGCTTGGCGGGGGAAGGATGGACTGAAGCTTTCTTT
TRBD2,TRBJ2-7,TRBV10-1,few,CASSIAGSAEEQYF,TGCGCCAGCTCGATAGCGGGGTCGGCCGAGGAGCAGTACTTC
NA,TRBJ1-2,TRBV30,NA,CAWSRPGAANYGYTF,TGTGCCTGGAGCCGGCCGGGGGCGGCTAACTATGGCTACACCTTC
TRBD2,TRBJ2-3,TRBV28,NA,CASTGLAGATDTQYF,TGTGCCAGCACCGGACTAGCGGGAGCGACAGATACGCAGTATTTT
NA,TRBJ1-5,TRBV2,few,CASSESIDSNQPQHF,TGTGCCAGCAGTGAATCAATCGATAGCAATCAGCCCCAGCATTTT
NA,TRBJ1-1,TRBV9,NA,CASSANPRTANTEAFF,TGTGCCAGCAGCGCCAATCCCCGGACGGCGAACACTGAAGCTTTCTTT
NA,TRBJ2-3,TRBV5-1,NA,CASSLGPGQYF,TGCGCCAGCAGCTTGGGACCCGGGCAGTATTTT
NA,TRBJ1-5,TRBV19,few,CASSIGRNSNQPQHF,TGTGCCAGTAGTATCGGCAGGAATAGCAATCAGCCCCAGCATTTT
NA,TRBJ1-1,TRBV12-3/TRBV12-4,many,CASSLVLVLTNTEAFF,TGTGCCAGCAGTTTAGTCCTAGTCCTTACGAACACTGAAGCTTTCTTT
NA,TRBJ2-7,TRBV20-1,few,CSARVRGFSYEQYF,TGCAGTGCTAGAGTTCGCGGTTTCTCCTACGAGCAGTACTTC
TRBD2,TRBJ2-7,TRBV7-8,NA,CASSTSGGAGYEQYF,TGTGCCAGCAGCACATCGGGGGGGGCAGGTTACGAGCAGTACTTC
TRBD2,TRBJ2-7,TRBV7-2,NA,CASSLASGATTTYEQYF,TGTGCCAGCAGCTTAGCTAGCGGGGCAACAACCACCTACGAGCAGTACTTC
NA,TRBJ2-4,TRBV2,many,CASLELGGGRNIQYF,TGTGCCAGCCTGGAGTTGGGAGGGGGCAGGAACATTCAGTACTTC
NA,TRBJ2-3,TRBV30,NA,CAWWTGGVRTDTQYF,TGTGCCTGGTGGACTGGCGGGGTAAGGACAGATACGCAGTATTTT
TRBD1,TRBJ2-2,TRBV3-1,many,CASSQFLIGGQGPGELFF,TGTGCCAGCAGCCAGTTTCTAATTGGTGGACAGGGACCCGGGGAGCTGTTTTTT
NA,TRBJ2-3,TRBV6-6,once,CASSCGTLFTDTQYF,TGTGCCAGCAGTTGCGGGACATTGTTCACAGATACGCAGTATTTT
TRBD2,TRBJ2-3,TRBV12-3/TRBV12-4,few,CASSASGASGGPDTQYF,TGTGCCAGCAGTGCCTCTGGGGCTAGCGGGGGCCCTGATACGCAGTATTTT
NA,TRBJ1-5,TRBV5-6,NA,CASSSGRVRSNQPQHF,TGTGCCAGCAGCTCGGGCAGGGTAAGAAGCAATCAGCCCCAGCATTTT
NA,TRBJ2-7,TRBV12-3/TRBV12-4,once,CASKRRSDDGQYF,TGTGCCAGCAAGCGGAGGTCGGACGACGGGCAGTACTTC
NA,TRBJ1-1,TRBV12-3/TRBV12-4,NA,CASSLDPEIYTEAFF,TGTGCCAGCAGTTTAGACCCGGAGATTTACACTGAAGCTTTCTTT
TRBD2,TRBJ2-7,TRBV2,few,CASSEASGPYEQYF,TGTGCCAGCAGTGAGGCTAGCGGACCCTACGAGCAGTACTTC
NA,TRBJ1-2,TRBV6-1,NA,CASSEGPSGYGYTF,TGTGCCAGCAGTGAGGGTCCCAGTGGCTATGGCTACACCTTC
NA,TRBJ1-1,TRBV29-1,many,CSVTGSTEAFF,TGCAGCGTTACGGGTAGTACTGAAGCTTTCTTT
NA,TRBJ2-1,TRBV5-1,NA,CASSLWGSSYNEQFF,TGCGCCAGCAGCTTGTGGGGGAGCTCCTACAATGAGCAGTTCTTC
NA,TRBJ1-6,TRBV7-9,many,CASSSPSYNSPLHF,TGTGCCAGCAGCTCCCCTTCCTATAATTCACCCCTCCACTTT
NA,TRBJ2-5,TRBV7-2,few,CASSLGLGVETQYF,TGTGCCAGCAGCTTAGGTCTAGGGGTGGAGACCCAGTACTTC
NA,TRBJ2-6,TRBV24-1,NA,CAAGGQASGANVLTF,TGTGCAGCGGGGGGACAGGCTTCGGGGGCCAACGTCCTGACTTTC
NA,TRBJ1-5,TRBV6-1,few,CASSEAPGGQPQHF,TGTGCCAGCAGTGAAGCGCCGGGGGGACAGCCCCAGCATTTT
NA,TRBJ1-6,TRBV5-1,many,CASSTRTPNSPLHF,TGCGCCAGCTCTACTCGGACACCGAATTCACCCCTCCACTTT
TRBD1,TRBJ1-2,TRBV28,few,CASSSGTGNYGYTF,TGTGCCAGCAGTTCCGGGACAGGGAACTATGGCTACACCTTC
NA,TRBJ1-6,TRBV3-1,NA,CASSQKTVSYNSPLHF,TGTGCCAGCAGCCAGAAGACGGTCTCCTATAATTCACCCCTCCACTTT
NA,TRBJ2-1,TRBV5-1,many,CASSLDPGYNEQFF,TGCGCCAGCAGCTTGGATCCGGGGTACAATGAGCAGTTCTTC
NA,TRBJ2-1,TRBV7-2,few,CASSLDPSRSYNEQFF,TGTGCCAGCAGCTTAGATCCTAGCCGGTCTTACAATGAGCAGTTCTTC
TRBD2,TRBJ2-7,TRBV27,NA,CASSRGREGEQYF,TGTGCCAGCAGTAGGGGACGGGAGGGGGAGCAGTACTTC
NA,TRBJ1-6,TRBV20-1,NA,CSARAPGEYNSPLHF,TGCAGTGCTAGAGCCCCAGGGGAGTATAATTCACCCCTCCACTTT
NA,TRBJ1-1,TRBV29-1,many,CSVDTGNTEAFF,TGCAGCGTTGATACAGGTAACACTGAAGCTTTCTTT
NA,TRBJ1-1,TRBV5-5,few,CASSSRGGGAFF,TGTGCCAGCAGCTCACGGGGCGGGGGTGCTTTCTTT
NA,TRBJ2-3,TRBV5-1,many,CASSRDGTDTQYF,TGCGCCAGCAGCCGGGATGGCACAGATACGCAGTATTTT
NA,TRBJ1-4,TRBV7-9,few,CASSPALQRGNEKLFF,TGTGCCAGCAGCCCGGCCCTCCAGAGGGGTAATGAAAAACTGTTTTTT
TRBD1,TRBJ1-1,TRBV7-9,many,CASSPRAGGTEAFF,TGTGCCAGCAGCCCTAGGGCAGGGGGGACTGAAGCTTTCTTT
NA,TRBJ2-5,TRBV27,many,CASSLRRRETQYF,TGTGCCAGCAGTTTACGTCGTCGAGAGACCCAGTACTTC
NA,TRBJ2-3,TRBV7-8,many,CASSLAQSTDTQYF,TGTGCCAGCAGCTTAGCGCAGTCCACAGATACGCAGTATTTT
NA,TRBJ2-2,TRBV25-1,NA,CASSNPTGRSNTGELFF,TGTGCCAGCAGTAACCCCACGGGACGGTCGAACACCGGGGAGCTGTTTTTT
NA,TRBJ2-1,TRBV5-4,few,CASSFGGSSYNEQFF,TGTGCCAGCAGCTTCGGGGGAAGCTCCTACAATGAGCAGTTCTTC
NA,TRBJ2-3,TRBV29-1,many,CSVVPYSTDTQYF,TGCAGCGTTGTCCCCTACTCCACAGATACGCAGTATTTT
TRBD2,TRBJ2-7,TRBV7-2,few,CASSSSSGRYEQYF,TGTGCCAGCAGCTCGTCTAGCGGGAGGTACGAGCAGTACTTC